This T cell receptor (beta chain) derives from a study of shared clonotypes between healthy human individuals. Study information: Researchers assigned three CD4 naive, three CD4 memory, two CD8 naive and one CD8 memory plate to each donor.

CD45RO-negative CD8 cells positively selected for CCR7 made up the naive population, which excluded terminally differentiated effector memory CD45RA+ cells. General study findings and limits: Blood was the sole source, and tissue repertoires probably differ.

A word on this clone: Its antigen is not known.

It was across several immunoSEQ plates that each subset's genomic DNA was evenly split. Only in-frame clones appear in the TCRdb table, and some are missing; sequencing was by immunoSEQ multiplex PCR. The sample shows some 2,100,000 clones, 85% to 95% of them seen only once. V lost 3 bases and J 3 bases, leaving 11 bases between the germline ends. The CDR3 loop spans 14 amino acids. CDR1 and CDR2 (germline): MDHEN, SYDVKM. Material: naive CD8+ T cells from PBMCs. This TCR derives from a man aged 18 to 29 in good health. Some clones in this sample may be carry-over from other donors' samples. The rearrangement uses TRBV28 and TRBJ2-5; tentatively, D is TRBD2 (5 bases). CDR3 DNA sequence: TGTGCCAGCAGTTTCGGGATCCTAGAAGAGACCCAGTACTTC. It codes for CASSFGILEETQYF.